These T cell receptor beta chains were read from a single sample in a study of control samples from healthy donors and cancer patients. Some clones are missing from TCRdb's copy, which holds only in-frame ones; the method was immunoSEQ multiplex PCR. The sample records 110,000 or so clones, approximately 90% being singletons. The sequencing sample was made of blood. The receptors derive from a woman in her fifties or sixties in good health. The CDR3 runs from the conserved cysteine through the conserved F or W. D genes are given only for firm matches. Part of the rows lack a size; the others show once, few, many or a class for expanded clones.

abundance	v_gene	d_gene	j_gene	CDR3aa	CDR3nt
-	TRBV18	-	TRBJ1-2	CASSPQEGYGYTF	TGTGCCAGCTCACCGCAGGAAGGCTATGGCTACACCTTC
-	TRBV7-3	-	TRBJ2-6	CASSSTGSGANVLTF	TGTGCCAGCAGCTCTACAGGGTCTGGGGCCAACGTCCTGACTTTC
once	TRBV27	-	TRBJ2-1	CASSLFQDTSYNEQFF	TGTGCCAGCAGTTTATTCCAGGATACCTCCTACAATGAGCAGTTCTTC
-	TRBV27	-	TRBJ2-1	CASSLSIYNEQFF	TGTGCCAGCAGTTTATCCATCTACAATGAGCAGTTCTTC
-	TRBV7-3	TRBD2	TRBJ2-3	CASSSPSGSDTQYF	TGTGCCAGCAGCTCCCCTAGCGGGAGTGATACGCAGTATTTT
-	TRBV7-2	TRBD1	TRBJ1-3	CASSLGTVSGNTIYF	TGTGCCAGCAGCTTGGGGACAGTCTCTGGAAACACCATATATTTT
-	TRBV12-5	TRBD1	TRBJ2-4	CASGLSEEGTGDTKNIQYF	TGTGCTAGTGGTTTGAGCGAGGAGGGGACAGGTGATACCAAAAACATTCAGTACTTC
-	TRBV6-1	TRBD2	TRBJ2-1	CASSEGGLAGWDEQFF	TGTGCCAGCAGTGAAGGGGGCCTAGCGGGATGGGATGAGCAGTTCTTC
-	TRBV6-4	-	TRBJ1-2	CASRDKTYGYTF	TGTGCCAGCAGGGACAAGACTTATGGCTACACCTTC
-	TRBV6-2/TRBV6-3	TRBD2	TRBJ2-2	CASSYGGRARFGELFF	TGTGCCAGCAGTTACGGCGGGAGGGCCCGTTTCGGGGAGCTGTTTTTT
-	TRBV5-1	TRBD1	TRBJ1-2	CASRASGTGGAFGYTF	TGCGCCAGCAGAGCGTCCGGGACAGGGGGCGCGTTTGGCTACACCTTC
-	TRBV6-2/TRBV6-3	-	TRBJ2-2	CASSYEGANTGELFF	TGTGCCAGCAGTTACGAAGGGGCGAACACCGGGGAGCTGTTTTTT
-	TRBV21-1	-	TRBJ2-7	CASCSRGCRAYEQYF	TGTGCCAGCTGCTCCCGGGGTTGCAGGGCCTACGAGCAGTACTTC
-	TRBV19	-	TRBJ2-4	CASSILAGAKNIQYF	TGTGCCAGTAGTATACTGGCGGGAGCCAAAAACATTCAGTACTTC